This T cell receptor beta chain is from a study of T cell responses to AZD1222 COVID-19 vaccine. In the case of this clone: Its target is not known.

Second-dose recipients at about 4 or about 12 weeks were treated as one pooled group. This CDR3 is 16 amino acids long. CDR1 and CDR2 from the germline V gene are MGHRA and YSYEKL. Trimming cost V 6 bases and J 2 bases, with 17 bases left between them. TCRdb's table, derived via immunoSEQ multiplex PCR, lists solely in-frame clones and lacks some. Altogether about 63,000 clones are present, roughly 85% being singletons, with the ten largest covering 5.5% to 7%. Study-wide results and limits: Without day 14 samples, only post-peak T cell repertoires were studied. The donor group comprised mostly white British people and more females; the analysis possibly underestimated clonal diversity.

Sequences were derived from peripheral blood, sampled 28 days after the second AZD1222 dose. The TCR was taken from an adult who received the AZD1222 COVID-19 vaccine. This chain joins TRBV4-1 and TRBJ1-5, with D perhaps matching TRBD1 (5 bases). This CDR3 is CASSNRVRDGNQPQHF. The CDR3 nucleotides read TGCGCCAGCAGTAATCGGGTCAGGGACGGCAATCAGCCCCAGCATTTT.